The sequence of this TCR beta chain was determined in a study of blood T cell repertoires in COVID-19. Overall study context: Samples came from the United States, Italy and Spain, spanning acute and convalescent COVID-19.

Per the original data handling: Estimation of nucleated cell counts relied on the amplification of reference gene primers. Profiling relied on immunoSEQ multiplex PCR, and the TCRdb table lists in-frame clones only, not all of them. The V and J calls and clone size come from that table; D and trimming were worked out from the DNA. The data contain fewer than 250,000 clones, roughly 80% of them singletons. The V end was cut by 6 bases, the J end by 9 bases, with 15 bases between. The CDR3 runs 14 residues. Germline V lookup: CDR1 SNHLY, CDR2 FYNNEI. The source of this sequence is a human donor in a cohort sampled during active COVID-19. Source material: peripheral blood. This chain connects TRBV2 to TRBJ1-6, with D maybe TRBD1 (6 bases). The CDR3 loop reads CASRTQGAISPLHF. CDR3 bases: TGTGCCAGCAGGACACAGGGTGCGATTTCACCCCTCCACTTT.